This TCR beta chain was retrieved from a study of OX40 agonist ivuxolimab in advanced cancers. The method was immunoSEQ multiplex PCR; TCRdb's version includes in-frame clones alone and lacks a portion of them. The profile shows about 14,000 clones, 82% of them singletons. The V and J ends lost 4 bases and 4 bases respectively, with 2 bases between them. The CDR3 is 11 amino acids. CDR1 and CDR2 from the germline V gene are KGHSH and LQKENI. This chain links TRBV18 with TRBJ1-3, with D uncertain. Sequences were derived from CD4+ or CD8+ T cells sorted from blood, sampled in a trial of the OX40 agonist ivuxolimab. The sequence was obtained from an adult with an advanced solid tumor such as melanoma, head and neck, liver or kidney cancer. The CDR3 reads CASSLGNTIYF. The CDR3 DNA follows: TGTGCCAGCTCACTGGGAAACACCATATATTTT.